The clone carrying this TCR beta chain has just one count. This entry is derived from a study of PD-L1 blockade in urothelial cancer. Study context: Enrolled patients had been treated previously with 0 to 3 chemotherapy regimens.

CDR3 length: 14 residues. Per the germline V gene, CDR1 is SGHRS and CDR2 is YFSETQ. V trimming: 4 bases; J trimming: 5 bases; junction bases outside the gene matches: 6. Every PCR got spiked synthetic TCR analog templates. Profiled with immunoSEQ multiplex PCR; TCRdb holds only in-frame clones, not every one. The table records under 40,000 clones, 87% of them present only once. There were between 1 and 8 samples from each patient, taken pretreatment and on-treatment. The chain joins TRBV5-1 to TRBJ2-7; 10 bases agree with TRBD1. The clonotype was recovered from a man aged 45-65 years with urothelial cancer. The specimen was PBMCs, collected around atezolizumab (anti-PD-L1) treatment. The CDR3 sequence: CASSPGQGTDEQYF. CDR3 DNA: TGCGCCAGCAGCCCGGGACAGGGGACTGACGAGCAGTACTTC.